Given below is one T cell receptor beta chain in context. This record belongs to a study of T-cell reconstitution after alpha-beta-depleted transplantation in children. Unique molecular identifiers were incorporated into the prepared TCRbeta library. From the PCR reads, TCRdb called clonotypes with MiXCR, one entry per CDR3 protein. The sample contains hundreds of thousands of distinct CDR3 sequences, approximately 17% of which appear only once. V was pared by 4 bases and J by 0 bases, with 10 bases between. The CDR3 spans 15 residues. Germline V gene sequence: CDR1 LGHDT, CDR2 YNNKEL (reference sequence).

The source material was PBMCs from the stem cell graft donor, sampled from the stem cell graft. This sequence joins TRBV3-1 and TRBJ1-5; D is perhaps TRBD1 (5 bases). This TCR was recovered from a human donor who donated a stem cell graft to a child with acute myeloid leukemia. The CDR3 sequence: CASSLTDDSNQPQHF. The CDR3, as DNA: TGTGCCAGCAGCCTGACAGATGATAGCAATCAGCCCCAGCATTTT.